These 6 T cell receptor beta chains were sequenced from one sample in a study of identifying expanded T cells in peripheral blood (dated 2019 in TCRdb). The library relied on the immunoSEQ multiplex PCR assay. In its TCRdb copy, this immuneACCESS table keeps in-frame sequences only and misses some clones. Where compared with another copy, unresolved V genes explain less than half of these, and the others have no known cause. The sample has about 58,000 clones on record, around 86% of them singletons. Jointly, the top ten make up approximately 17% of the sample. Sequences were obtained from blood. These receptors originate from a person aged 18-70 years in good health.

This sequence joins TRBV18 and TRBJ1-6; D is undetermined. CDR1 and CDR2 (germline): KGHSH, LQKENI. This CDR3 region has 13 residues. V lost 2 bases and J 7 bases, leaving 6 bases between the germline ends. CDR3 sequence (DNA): TGTGCCAGCTCACCAGGACGGAATTCACCCCTCCACTTT. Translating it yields CASSPGRNSPLHF.

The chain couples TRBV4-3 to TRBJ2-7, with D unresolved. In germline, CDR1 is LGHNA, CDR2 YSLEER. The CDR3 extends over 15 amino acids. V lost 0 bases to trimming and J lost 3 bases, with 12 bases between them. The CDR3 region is CASSQDNLAGYEQYF. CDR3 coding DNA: TGCGCCAGCAGCCAAGACAACCTGGCTGGCTACGAGCAGTACTTC.

As DNA, the CDR3 is TGCGCCAGCAGCTTGGGGTCCCCAGGGGTCACCGGGGAGCTGTTTTTT. It translates to CASSLGSPGVTGELFF. The chain links TRBV5-1 to TRBJ2-2; D is perhaps TRBD1 (6 bases). Germline values: CDR1 SGHRS, CDR2 YFSETQ. The CDR3 is made up of 16 amino acids. V was cut by 0 bases and J by 4 bases, with 13 bases left in between.

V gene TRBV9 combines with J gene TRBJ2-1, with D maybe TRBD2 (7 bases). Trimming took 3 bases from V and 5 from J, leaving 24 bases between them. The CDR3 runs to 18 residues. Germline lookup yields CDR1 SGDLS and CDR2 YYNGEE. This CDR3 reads CASSELPPGGPLNNEQFF. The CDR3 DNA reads TGTGCCAGCAGCGAACTCCCCCCGGGGGGCCCCCTAAACAATGAGCAGTTCTTC.

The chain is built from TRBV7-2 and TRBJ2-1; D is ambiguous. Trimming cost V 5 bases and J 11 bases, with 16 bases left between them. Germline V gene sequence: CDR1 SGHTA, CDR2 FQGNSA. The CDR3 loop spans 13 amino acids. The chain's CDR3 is CASSRQRLGKQFF. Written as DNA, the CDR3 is TGTGCCAGCAGCCGGCAGAGGCTAGGAAAGCAGTTCTTC. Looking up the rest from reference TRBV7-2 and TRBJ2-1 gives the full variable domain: GAGVSQSPSNKVTEKGKDVELRCDPISGHTALYWYRQSLGQGLEFLIYFQGNSAPDKSGLPSDRFSAERTGGSVSTLTIQRTQQEDSAVYLCASSRQRLGKQFFGPGTRLTVL.

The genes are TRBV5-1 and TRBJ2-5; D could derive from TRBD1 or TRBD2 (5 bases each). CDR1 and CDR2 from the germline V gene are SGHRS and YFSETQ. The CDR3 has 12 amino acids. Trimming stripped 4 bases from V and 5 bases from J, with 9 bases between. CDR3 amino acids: CASSTGDETQYF. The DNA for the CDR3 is TGCGCCAGCAGCACCGGGGACGAGACCCAGTACTTC.